The rows below give T cell receptor beta chains drawn from one sample of a study of cytomegalovirus exposure and HLA in healthy donors. Libraries were prepared by immunoSEQ multiplex PCR; TCRdb keeps only in-frame clonotypes and omits some of them. The sample contains fewer than 200,000 clones, around 90% of which appear only once. The specimen sequenced was PBMCs. The receptors were sampled from a woman between 25 and 40 years old in good health and CMV-seronegative. Both conserved end residues are part of each CDR3. Each record gives: CDR3 protein, CDR3 DNA, clone size, V gene, J gene, D gene. A D gene is named only where the DNA matches it firmly. A clone size is listed for some rows: how often the clone was seen (once, few, many), or a class if it is expanded.

cdr3_aa: CASSPGRGATDTQYF; cdr3_nt: TGTGCCAGCAGCCCGGGCCGGGGGGCCACAGATACGCAGTATTTT; clone_size: .; v_call: TRBV7-9; j_call: TRBJ2-3; d_call: .
cdr3_aa: CASSLWGQAKNIQYF; cdr3_nt: TGTGCCAGCAGCTTGTGGGGCCAAGCCAAAAACATTCAGTACTTC; clone_size: few; v_call: TRBV5-6; j_call: TRBJ2-4; d_call: .
cdr3_aa: CASSPLVRAYNEQFF; cdr3_nt: TGTGCCAGCAGTCCGTTGGTGAGGGCGTACAATGAGCAGTTCTTC; clone_size: .; v_call: TRBV25-1; j_call: TRBJ2-1; d_call: .
cdr3_aa: CASSPTWASNQPQHF; cdr3_nt: TGTGCCAGTAGCCCTACCTGGGCGAGCAATCAGCCCCAGCATTTT; clone_size: .; v_call: TRBV19; j_call: TRBJ1-5; d_call: .
cdr3_aa: CASSLGTNYGYTF; cdr3_nt: TGCGCCAGCAGCTTGGGTACTAACTATGGCTACACCTTC; clone_size: .; v_call: TRBV5-1; j_call: TRBJ1-2; d_call: .
cdr3_aa: CASSPRAGSSYNEQFF; cdr3_nt: TGTGCCAGCAGCCCAAGAGCCGGGAGCTCCTACAATGAGCAGTTCTTC; clone_size: .; v_call: TRBV9; j_call: TRBJ2-1; d_call: .
cdr3_aa: CASSQGRGGGDTQYF; cdr3_nt: TGCGCCAGCAGCCAAGGCCGGGGGGGCGGGGATACGCAGTATTTT; clone_size: .; v_call: TRBV4-3; j_call: TRBJ2-3; d_call: TRBD2
cdr3_aa: CASKSVAGEWNEQFF; cdr3_nt: TGTGCCAGCAAAAGTGTAGCGGGAGAGTGGAATGAGCAGTTCTTC; clone_size: .; v_call: TRBV5-5; j_call: TRBJ2-1; d_call: TRBD2
cdr3_aa: CASRPTSGGSDTQYF; cdr3_nt: TGCGCCAGCAGACCGACTAGCGGGGGTTCGGATACGCAGTATTTT; clone_size: .; v_call: TRBV5-1; j_call: TRBJ2-3; d_call: TRBD2
cdr3_aa: CASTRSGGPYEQYF; cdr3_nt: TGTGCCAGCACCAGGAGCGGGGGCCCTTACGAGCAGTACTTC; clone_size: once; v_call: TRBV27; j_call: TRBJ2-7; d_call: TRBD2
cdr3_aa: CASSTYRANTGELFF; cdr3_nt: TGTGCCAGTAGTACCTACAGGGCGAACACCGGGGAGCTGTTTTTT; clone_size: .; v_call: TRBV19; j_call: TRBJ2-2; d_call: .
cdr3_aa: CASSYSVRAYGYTF; cdr3_nt: TGTGCCAGCAGTTACTCGGTCAGGGCCTATGGCTACACCTTC; clone_size: .; v_call: TRBV6-5; j_call: TRBJ1-2; d_call: .
cdr3_aa: CASSQDRSSASPSTDTQYF; cdr3_nt: TGCGCCAGCAGCCAAGATCGATCTAGCGCCTCGCCTAGCACAGATACGCAGTATTTT; clone_size: .; v_call: TRBV4-1; j_call: TRBJ2-3; d_call: .
cdr3_aa: CASSLSHTQYF; cdr3_nt: TGTGCCAGTAGCCTCTCTCATACGCAGTATTTT; clone_size: .; v_call: TRBV19; j_call: TRBJ2-3; d_call: .
cdr3_aa: CASSQDSGTGSGNTIYF; cdr3_nt: TGTGCCAGCAGCCAAGACTCCGGGACAGGCTCTGGAAACACCATATATTTT; clone_size: .; v_call: TRBV4-2; j_call: TRBJ1-3; d_call: TRBD1
cdr3_aa: CASSDGQGTEKLFF; cdr3_nt: TGCGCCAGCAGTGACGGGCAGGGGACTGAAAAACTGTTTTTT; clone_size: .; v_call: TRBV10-1; j_call: TRBJ1-4; d_call: .
cdr3_aa: CASSMGLADEQYF; cdr3_nt: TGTGCCAGTAGTATGGGACTAGCGGACGAGCAGTACTTC; clone_size: once; v_call: TRBV19; j_call: TRBJ2-7; d_call: TRBD2
cdr3_aa: CASSPSGEGKETQYF; cdr3_nt: TGTGCCAGCTCCCCGTCGGGGGAGGGAAAGGAGACCCAGTACTTC; clone_size: .; v_call: TRBV18; j_call: TRBJ2-5; d_call: TRBD2
cdr3_aa: CASSLEGAGNQPQHF; cdr3_nt: TGCGCCAGCAGCTTGGAGGGGGCCGGCAATCAGCCCCAGCATTTT; clone_size: .; v_call: TRBV5-1; j_call: TRBJ1-5; d_call: TRBD1
cdr3_aa: CASSSPPWGETEQYF; cdr3_nt: TGTGCCAGCAGCTCCCCCCCTTGGGGGGAGACCGAGCAGTACTTC; clone_size: once; v_call: TRBV13; j_call: TRBJ2-7; d_call: .
cdr3_aa: CASSSIRGGKNIQYF; cdr3_nt: TGTGCCAGCAGTTCCATCAGGGGTGGCAAAAACATTCAGTACTTC; clone_size: .; v_call: TRBV6-5; j_call: TRBJ2-4; d_call: .
cdr3_aa: CASSQFPDNSNQPQHF; cdr3_nt: TGCGCCAGCAGTCAGTTTCCGGACAATAGCAATCAGCCCCAGCATTTT; clone_size: .; v_call: TRBV4-1; j_call: TRBJ1-5; d_call: .
cdr3_aa: CASSLGGHTEAFF; cdr3_nt: TGTGCCAGCAGCTTAGGCGGGCACACTGAAGCTTTCTTT; clone_size: .; v_call: TRBV7-9; j_call: TRBJ1-1; d_call: .
cdr3_aa: CASKTGTSSGANVLTF; cdr3_nt: TGTGCCAGCAAAACCGGGACTTCCTCTGGGGCCAACGTCCTGACTTTC; clone_size: .; v_call: TRBV7-2; j_call: TRBJ2-6; d_call: .
cdr3_aa: CASRRDGGPEETQYF; cdr3_nt: TGTGCCAGCCGGAGAGACGGGGGGCCGGAGGAGACCCAGTACTTC; clone_size: once; v_call: TRBV2; j_call: TRBJ2-5; d_call: .
cdr3_aa: CASSGTDSHSNGYTF; cdr3_nt: TGTGCCAGCAGTGGGACGGACAGCCACTCCAATGGCTACACCTTC; clone_size: .; v_call: TRBV25-1; j_call: TRBJ1-2; d_call: .
cdr3_aa: CASSLTSSGSYQETQYF; cdr3_nt: TGTGCCAGTAGTCTCACCTCTAGCGGGAGTTACCAAGAGACCCAGTACTTC; clone_size: .; v_call: TRBV19; j_call: TRBJ2-5; d_call: TRBD2
cdr3_aa: CASSFTGVGELFF; cdr3_nt: TGTGCCAGCAGCTTCACAGGAGTGGGGGAGCTGTTTTTT; clone_size: once; v_call: TRBV7-2; j_call: TRBJ2-2; d_call: .
cdr3_aa: CASSYGSAGSYEQYF; cdr3_nt: TGTGCCAGCAGTTACGGTTCCGCGGGGTCCTACGAGCAGTACTTC; clone_size: .; v_call: TRBV6-6; j_call: TRBJ2-7; d_call: .
cdr3_aa: CSGQGAREQYF; cdr3_nt: TGCAGCGGCCAGGGGGCTCGGGAGCAGTACTTC; clone_size: .; v_call: TRBV29-1; j_call: TRBJ2-7; d_call: TRBD1
cdr3_aa: CASSQEPRDTQYF; cdr3_nt: TGCGCCAGCAGCCAAGAGCCGAGGGATACGCAGTATTTT; clone_size: .; v_call: TRBV4-3; j_call: TRBJ2-3; d_call: .
cdr3_aa: CASLGNTDTQYF; cdr3_nt: TGTGCCAGTCTGGGCAACACAGATACGCAGTATTTT; clone_size: .; v_call: TRBV2; j_call: TRBJ2-3; d_call: .
cdr3_aa: CASSPPDRVGYTF; cdr3_nt: TGTGCCAGCTCACCACCGGACAGGGTCGGCTACACCTTC; clone_size: .; v_call: TRBV18; j_call: TRBJ1-2; d_call: TRBD1
cdr3_aa: CASSWRARGTEAFF; cdr3_nt: TGTGCCAGCAGCTGGAGAGCTAGGGGGACTGAAGCTTTCTTT; clone_size: once; v_call: TRBV27; j_call: TRBJ1-1; d_call: .
cdr3_aa: CASSASNREGFF; cdr3_nt: TGTGCCAGTAGTGCCTCCAACAGGGAGGGTTTCTTT; clone_size: .; v_call: TRBV19; j_call: TRBJ1-1; d_call: .
cdr3_aa: CASSLRPGGSWEKLFF; cdr3_nt: TGTGCCAGCAGCTTGAGGCCCGGGGGGTCTTGGGAAAAACTGTTTTTT; clone_size: .; v_call: TRBV5-6; j_call: TRBJ1-4; d_call: .
cdr3_aa: CASSRPDSILGSEQYF; cdr3_nt: TGTGCCAGCAGCCGTCCGGACTCGATTCTAGGGTCCGAGCAGTACTTC; clone_size: .; v_call: TRBV6-4; j_call: TRBJ2-7; d_call: .